This TCR beta chain is from a study of identical twins. Points from the study as a whole: Alpha sequences out of frame and shared by twins had excess low generation probability. Out-of-frame TCR alpha sharing in monozygotic twins exceeded recombination model predictions. Interpretation of the results relied on cross-sectional statistical analysis and not on following the same donors.

TCRdb passed the 5' RACE reads through MiXCR, listing each CDR3 protein once. Of hundreds of thousands of distinct CDR3 sequences listed, approximately 6% are singletons. The V and J ends lost 3 bases and 6 bases respectively, with 12 bases between them. This CDR3 has 14 amino acids. Per germline, CDR1 ENHRY and CDR2 SYGVKD. A note on this clonotype: The antigen remains undetermined.

The chain employs TRBV10-3 and TRBJ2-1, with D perhaps TRBD2 (5 bases). Source material: naive T cells sorted from blood. The sequence derives from a man between 18 and 35 years old in good health. This CDR3 is CAISDLASSNEQFF. The CDR3 coding sequence is TGTGCCATCAGTGACCTAGCTTCGTCCAATGAGCAGTTCTTC.